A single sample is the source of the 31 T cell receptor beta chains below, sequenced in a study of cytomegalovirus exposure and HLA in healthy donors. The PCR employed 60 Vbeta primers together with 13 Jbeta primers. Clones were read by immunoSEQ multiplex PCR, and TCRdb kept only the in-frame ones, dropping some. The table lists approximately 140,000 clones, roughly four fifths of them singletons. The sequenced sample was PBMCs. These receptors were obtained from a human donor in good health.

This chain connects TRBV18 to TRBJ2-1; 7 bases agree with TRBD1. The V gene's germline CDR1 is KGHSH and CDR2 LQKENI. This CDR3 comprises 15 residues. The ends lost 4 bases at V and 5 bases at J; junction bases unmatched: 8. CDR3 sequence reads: CASSLRQGFNNEQFF. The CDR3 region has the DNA TGTGCCAGCTCACTACGACAGGGTTTTAACAATGAGCAGTTCTTC.

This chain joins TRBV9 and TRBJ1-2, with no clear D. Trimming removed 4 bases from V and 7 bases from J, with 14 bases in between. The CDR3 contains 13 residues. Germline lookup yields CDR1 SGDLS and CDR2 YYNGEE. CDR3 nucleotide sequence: TGTGCCAGCAGCCCAACTACCCTTTTTGGCTACACCTTC. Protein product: CASSPTTLFGYTF.

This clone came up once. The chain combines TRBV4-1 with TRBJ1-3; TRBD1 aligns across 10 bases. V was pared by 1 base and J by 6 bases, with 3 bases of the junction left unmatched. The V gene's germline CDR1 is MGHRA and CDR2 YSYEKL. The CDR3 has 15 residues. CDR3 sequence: CASSQGQGAENTIYF. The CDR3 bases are TGCGCCAGCAGCCAAGGACAGGGGGCCGAAAACACCATATATTTT.

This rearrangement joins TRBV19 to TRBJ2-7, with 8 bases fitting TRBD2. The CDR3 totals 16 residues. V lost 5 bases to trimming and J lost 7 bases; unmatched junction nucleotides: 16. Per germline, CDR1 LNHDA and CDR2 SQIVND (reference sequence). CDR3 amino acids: CASSPQLAARGGEQYF. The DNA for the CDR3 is TGTGCCAGTAGTCCCCAACTAGCGGCCCGGGGGGGAGAGCAGTACTTC.

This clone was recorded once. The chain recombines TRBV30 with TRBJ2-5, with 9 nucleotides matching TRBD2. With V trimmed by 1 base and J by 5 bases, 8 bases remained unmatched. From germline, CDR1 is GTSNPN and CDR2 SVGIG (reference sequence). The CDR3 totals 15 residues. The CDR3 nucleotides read TGTGCCTGGAGTGCGTTAGCGGGAGTGAGCGAGACCCAGTACTTC. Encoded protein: CAWSALAGVSETQYF.

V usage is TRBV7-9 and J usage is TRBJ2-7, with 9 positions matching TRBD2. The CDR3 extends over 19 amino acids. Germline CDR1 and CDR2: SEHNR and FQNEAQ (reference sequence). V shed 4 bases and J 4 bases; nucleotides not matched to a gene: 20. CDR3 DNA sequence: TGTGCCAGCAGCTCCGGACCTAGCGGGGTTACCCCGGCGGCTTACGAGCAGTACTTC. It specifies CASSSGPSGVTPAAYEQYF. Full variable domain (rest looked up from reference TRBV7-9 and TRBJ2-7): DTGVSQNPRHKITKRGQNVTFRCDPISEHNRLYWYRQTLGQGPEFLTYFQNEAQLEKSRLLSDRFSAERPKGSFSTLEIQRTEQGDSAMYLCASSSGPSGVTPAAYEQYFGPGTRLTVT.

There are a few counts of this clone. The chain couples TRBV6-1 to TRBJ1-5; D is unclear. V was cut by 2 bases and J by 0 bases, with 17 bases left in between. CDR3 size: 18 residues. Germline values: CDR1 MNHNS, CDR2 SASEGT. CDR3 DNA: TGTGCCAGCAGTGAACGAGGCATTCTTGCTGATAGCAATCAGCCCCAGCATTTT. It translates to CASSERGILADSNQPQHF.

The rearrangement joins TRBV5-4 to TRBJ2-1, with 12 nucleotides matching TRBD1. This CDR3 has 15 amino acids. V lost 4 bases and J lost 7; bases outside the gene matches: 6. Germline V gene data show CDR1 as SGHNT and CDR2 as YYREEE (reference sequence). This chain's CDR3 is CASSTRDRGRNEQFF. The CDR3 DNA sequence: TGTGCCAGCAGCACCCGGGACAGGGGGCGGAATGAGCAGTTCTTC. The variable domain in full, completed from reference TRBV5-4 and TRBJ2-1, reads ETGVTQSPTHLIKTRGQQVTLRCSSQSGHNTVSWYQQALGQGPQFIFQYYREEENGRGNFPPRFSGLQFPNYSSELNVNALELDDSALYLCASSTRDRGRNEQFFGPGTRLTVL.

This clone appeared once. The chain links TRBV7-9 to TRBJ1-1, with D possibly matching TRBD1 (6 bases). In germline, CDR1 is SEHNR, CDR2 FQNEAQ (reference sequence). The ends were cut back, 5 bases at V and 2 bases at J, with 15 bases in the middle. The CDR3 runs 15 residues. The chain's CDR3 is CASSEPDRLNTEAFF. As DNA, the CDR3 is TGTGCCAGCAGCGAACCGGACAGATTAAACACTGAAGCTTTCTTT.

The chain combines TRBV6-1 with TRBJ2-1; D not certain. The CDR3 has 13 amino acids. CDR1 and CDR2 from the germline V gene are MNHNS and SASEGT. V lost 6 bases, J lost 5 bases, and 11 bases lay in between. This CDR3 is CASRDSNHNEQFF. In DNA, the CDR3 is TGTGCCAGCAGAGACTCGAACCACAATGAGCAGTTCTTC.

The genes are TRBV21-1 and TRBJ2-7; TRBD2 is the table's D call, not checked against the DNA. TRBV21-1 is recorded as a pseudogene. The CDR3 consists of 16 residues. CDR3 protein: CASSKVEDYISYEQYF. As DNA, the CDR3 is TGTGCCAGCAGCAAAGTAGAGGACTACATATCCTACGAGCAGTACTTC.

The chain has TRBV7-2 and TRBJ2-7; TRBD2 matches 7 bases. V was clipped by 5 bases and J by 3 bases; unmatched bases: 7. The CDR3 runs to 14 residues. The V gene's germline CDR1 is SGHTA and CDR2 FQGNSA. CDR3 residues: CASSRTSSGYEQYF. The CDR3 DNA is TGTGCCAGCAGCAGAACCTCTAGCGGCTACGAGCAGTACTTC.

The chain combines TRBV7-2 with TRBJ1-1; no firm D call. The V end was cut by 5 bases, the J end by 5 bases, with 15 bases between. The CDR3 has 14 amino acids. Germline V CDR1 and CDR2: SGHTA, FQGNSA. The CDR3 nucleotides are TGTGCCAGCAGCCCCCGAAGGGAGTTGACTGAAGCTTTCTTT. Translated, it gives CASSPRRELTEAFF.

This CDR3 reads CAISESRQQSTDTQYF. The CDR3 nucleotides read TGTGCCATCAGTGAGTCAAGACAACAGAGCACAGATACGCAGTATTTT. The genes are TRBV10-3 and TRBJ2-3; D gene uncertain. CDR3 length: 16 amino acids. Trimming pared 0 bases from V and 0 bases from J, leaving 10 bases between. Germline V gene data show CDR1 as ENHRY and CDR2 as SYGVKD.

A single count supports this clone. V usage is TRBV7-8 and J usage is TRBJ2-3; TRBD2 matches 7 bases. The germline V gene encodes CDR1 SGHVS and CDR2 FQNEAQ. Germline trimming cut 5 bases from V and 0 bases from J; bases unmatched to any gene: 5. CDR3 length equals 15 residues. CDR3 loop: CASSRLASSTDTQYF. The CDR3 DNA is TGTGCCAGCAGCCGACTAGCTTCTAGCACAGATACGCAGTATTTT.

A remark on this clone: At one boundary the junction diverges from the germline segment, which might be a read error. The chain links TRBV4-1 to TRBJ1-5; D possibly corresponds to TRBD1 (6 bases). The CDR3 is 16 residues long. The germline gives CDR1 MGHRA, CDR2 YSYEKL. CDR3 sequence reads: CASSLAGVGGNQPQNF. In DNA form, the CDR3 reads TGCGCCAGCAGCCTAGCAGGAGTTGGGGGCAATCAGCCCCAGAATTTT.

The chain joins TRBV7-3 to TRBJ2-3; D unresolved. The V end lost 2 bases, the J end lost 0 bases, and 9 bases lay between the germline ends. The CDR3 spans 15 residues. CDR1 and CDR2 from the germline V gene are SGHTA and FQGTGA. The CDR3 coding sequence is TGTGCCAGCAGCTTACTAGGTGCTAGCACAGATACGCAGTATTTT. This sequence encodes CASSLLGASTDTQYF.

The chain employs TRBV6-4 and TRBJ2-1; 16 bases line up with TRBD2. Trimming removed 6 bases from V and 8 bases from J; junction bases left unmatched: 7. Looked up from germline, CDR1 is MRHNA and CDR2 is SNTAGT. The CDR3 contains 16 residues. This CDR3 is CASSPGLAGGADEQFF. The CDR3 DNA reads TGTGCCAGCAGCCCGGGACTAGCGGGGGGGGCGGATGAGCAGTTCTTC.

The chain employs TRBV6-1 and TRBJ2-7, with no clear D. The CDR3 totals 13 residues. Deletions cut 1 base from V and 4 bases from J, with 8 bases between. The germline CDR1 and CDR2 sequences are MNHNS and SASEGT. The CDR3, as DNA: TGTGCCAGCAGTGAAGTACAGAGATACGAGCAGTACTTC. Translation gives CASSEVQRYEQYF.

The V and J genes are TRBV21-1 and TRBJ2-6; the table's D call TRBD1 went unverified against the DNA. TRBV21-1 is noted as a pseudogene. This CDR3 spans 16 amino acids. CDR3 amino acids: CASSKDSNSGANVLTF. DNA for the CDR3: TGTGCCAGCAGCAAAGACAGTAACTCTGGGGCCAACGTCCTGACTTTC.

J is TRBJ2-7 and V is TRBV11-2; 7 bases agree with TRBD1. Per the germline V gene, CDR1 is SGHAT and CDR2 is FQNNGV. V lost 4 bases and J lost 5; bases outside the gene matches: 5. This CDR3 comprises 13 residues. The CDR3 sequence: CASSSDRVDEQYF. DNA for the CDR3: TGTGCCAGCAGCTCAGACAGGGTCGACGAGCAGTACTTC.

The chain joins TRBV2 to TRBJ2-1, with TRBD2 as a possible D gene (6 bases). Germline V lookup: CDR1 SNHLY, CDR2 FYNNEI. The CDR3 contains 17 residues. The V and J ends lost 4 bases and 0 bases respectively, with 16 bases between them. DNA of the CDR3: TGTGCCAGCAGTGCTCGTCTAGCGTCTAGCTCCTACAATGAGCAGTTCTTC. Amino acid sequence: CASSARLASSSYNEQFF.

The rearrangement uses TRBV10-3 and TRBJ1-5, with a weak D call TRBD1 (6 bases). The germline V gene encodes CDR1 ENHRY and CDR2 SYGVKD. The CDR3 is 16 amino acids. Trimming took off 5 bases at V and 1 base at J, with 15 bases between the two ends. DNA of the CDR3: TGTGCCATCAGTCCCGGGGGGCAGGGGAGCAATCAGCCCCAGCATTTT. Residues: CAISPGGQGSNQPQHF.

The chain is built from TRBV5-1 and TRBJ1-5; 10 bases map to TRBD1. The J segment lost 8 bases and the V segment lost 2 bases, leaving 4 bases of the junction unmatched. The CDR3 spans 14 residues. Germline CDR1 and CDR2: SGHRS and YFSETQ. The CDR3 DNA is TGCGCCAGCAGCTTAGGACAGGGGGTAGAGCCCCAGCATTTT. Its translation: CASSLGQGVEPQHF.

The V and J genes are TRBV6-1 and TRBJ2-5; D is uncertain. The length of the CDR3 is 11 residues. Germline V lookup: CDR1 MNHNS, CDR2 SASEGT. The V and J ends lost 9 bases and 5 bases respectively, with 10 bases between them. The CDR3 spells CASSFSETQYF. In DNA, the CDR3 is TGTGCCAGTTCGTTCTCGGAGACCCAGTACTTC.

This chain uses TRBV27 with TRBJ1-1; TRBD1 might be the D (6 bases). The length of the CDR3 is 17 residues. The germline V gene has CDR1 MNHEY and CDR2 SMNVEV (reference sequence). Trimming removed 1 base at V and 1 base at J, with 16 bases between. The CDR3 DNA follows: TGTGCCAGCAGTTTATACTATAGACAGGAGACGAACACTGAAGCTTTCTTT. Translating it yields CASSLYYRQETNTEAFF.

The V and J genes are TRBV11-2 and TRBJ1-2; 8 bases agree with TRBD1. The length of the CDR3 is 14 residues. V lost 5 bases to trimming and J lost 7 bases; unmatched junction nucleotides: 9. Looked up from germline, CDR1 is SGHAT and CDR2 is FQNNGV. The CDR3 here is CASSTDRETAGYTF. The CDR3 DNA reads TGTGCCAGCAGCACGGACAGGGAAACGGCTGGCTACACCTTC.

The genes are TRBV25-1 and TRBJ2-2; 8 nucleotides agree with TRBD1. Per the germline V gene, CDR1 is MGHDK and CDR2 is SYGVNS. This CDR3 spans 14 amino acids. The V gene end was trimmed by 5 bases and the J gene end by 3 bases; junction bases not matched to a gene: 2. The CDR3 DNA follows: TGTGCCAGCAGTTGGACAGGGTACACCGGGGAGCTGTTTTTT. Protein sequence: CASSWTGYTGELFF.

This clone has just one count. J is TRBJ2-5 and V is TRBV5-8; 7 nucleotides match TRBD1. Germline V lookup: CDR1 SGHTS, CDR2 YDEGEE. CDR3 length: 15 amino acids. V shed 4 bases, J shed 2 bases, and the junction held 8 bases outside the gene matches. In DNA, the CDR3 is TGTGCCAGCAGCCGACTGGGGACAGCACAAGAGACCCAGTACTTC. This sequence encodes CASSRLGTAQETQYF.

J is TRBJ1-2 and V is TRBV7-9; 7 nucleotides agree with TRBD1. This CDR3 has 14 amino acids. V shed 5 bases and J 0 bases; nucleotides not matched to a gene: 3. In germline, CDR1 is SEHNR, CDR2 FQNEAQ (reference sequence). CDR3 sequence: CASSGGGPNYGYTF. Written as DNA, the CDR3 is TGTGCCAGCAGCGGAGGGGGCCCTAACTATGGCTACACCTTC.

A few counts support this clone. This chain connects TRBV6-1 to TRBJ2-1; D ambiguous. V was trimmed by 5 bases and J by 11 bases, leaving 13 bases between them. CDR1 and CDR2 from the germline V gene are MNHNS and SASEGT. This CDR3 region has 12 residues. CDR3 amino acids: CASSTLPVKQFF. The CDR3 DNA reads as TGTGCCAGCAGTACCCTACCGGTGAAGCAGTTCTTC.